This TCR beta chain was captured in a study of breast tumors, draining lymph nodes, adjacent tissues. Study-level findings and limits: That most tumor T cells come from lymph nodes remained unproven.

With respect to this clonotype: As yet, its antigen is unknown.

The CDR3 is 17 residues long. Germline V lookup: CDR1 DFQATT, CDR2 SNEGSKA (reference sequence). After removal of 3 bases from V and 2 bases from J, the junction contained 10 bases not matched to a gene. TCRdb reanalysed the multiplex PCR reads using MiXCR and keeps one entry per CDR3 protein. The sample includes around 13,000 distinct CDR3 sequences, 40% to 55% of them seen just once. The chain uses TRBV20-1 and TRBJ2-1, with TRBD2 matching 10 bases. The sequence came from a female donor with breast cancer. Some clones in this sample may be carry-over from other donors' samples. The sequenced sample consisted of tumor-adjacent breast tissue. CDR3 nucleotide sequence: TGCAGTGCTAGGCCGAGCGGGAGGGCAGGAACCTACAATGAGCAGTTCTTC. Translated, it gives CSARPSGRAGTYNEQFF.